This TCR beta chain was retrieved from a study of T cells in Graves' hyperthyroidism and ophthalmopathy. Findings of the study overall: Among thyroid clonotypes expanded above 0.001, most also appeared in blood. Onset of ophthalmopathy came a median around 7.1 months after the model predicted it.

Researchers defined stable Graves' hyperthyroidism as no ophthalmopathy progression within 18 months. PBMCs were obtained from 7.5 to 10 ml fresh peripheral blood. Amplification targeted TCR beta CDR3 regions from RNA transcripts. The study used the HTBI primer set for a first-round RT-PCR of the TCR CDR3. TCRdb re-called the multiplex PCR reads through MiXCR, storing one row per CDR3 protein. The table lists a few hundred thousand distinct CDR3 sequences, roughly 15% of them singletons. There are a few counts of this clonotype. What it binds is not known. Germline V lookup: CDR1 SEHNR, CDR2 FQNEAQ (reference sequence). V lost 10 bases and J lost 0; bases outside the gene matches: 11. The CDR3 runs to 15 residues.

The sequenced sample consisted of blood. This clonotype originated in a woman between 18 and 29 years old with Graves' hyperthyroidism. The V and J genes are TRBV7-9 and TRBJ1-2, with TRBD1 matching 7 bases. The CDR3 spells CAITGGQTSNYGYTF. The CDR3 coding sequence is TGTGCCATAACCGGGGGACAGACTTCTAACTATGGCTACACCTTC.